The entry below describes one TCR beta chain. There are many counts of this clonotype. Its antigen remains undetermined. Within one base of it there is no much larger clone, and no base qualities were kept. V is shortened by 5 bases, J by 0 bases, and the region joining them spans 13 bases. Its CDR3 holds 14 amino acids, cysteine through phenylalanine. The retained sequence is limited to the CDR3, 42 bases, with the frame set at the first base. CDR1 SQVTM and CDR2 ANQGSEA are derived from the germline V gene. These data are taken from a study of CD8 T cells in ankylosing spondylitis (dated by TCRdb to 2017 to 2019). Notes on the research overall: The study profiled T cell receptor beta repertoires in healthy donors and ankylosing spondylitis patients to find disease-linked TCR variants. Peripheral blood was sampled, and synovial fluid was additionally collected from ankylosing spondylitis patients. In total, the full study cohort was made up of roughly 100 healthy donors and 20 to 25 ankylosing spondylitis patients. Here is what the overall study found, with its caveats: Some motif variants had previously been reported in the synovial fluid and blood of reactive arthritis patients, which suggests shared mechanisms of disease initiation. Blood from ankylosing spondylitis patients appeared to be characterized by a TCR beta motif made up of under 10 highly homologous amino acid variants. The disease-linked clones had a CD8+ phenotype and were found at relatively low frequencies in peripheral blood. According to the report, matched synovial fluid samples from ankylosing spondylitis patients were significantly enriched for the disease-linked clones.

Sequencing was performed on an Illumina HiSeq 2500. TCR beta libraries were prepared by quantitative 5'-RACE with molecular barcodes. As for the authors' bioinformatics: A new computational method, built on a probabilistic model of VDJ rearrangement, was used to identify disease-linked TCR variants. TCRdb took the public reads, trimmed them with fastp at Q25, ran MiXCR for clone calling and kept in-frame beta chains. Each entry merges the rows of one CDR3 protein and shows their most common DNA and genes. The V and J calls were not made by the authors but by TCRdb's processing. The sample contains 250,000 or so distinct CDR3 sequences, 15% to 20% of them found a single time. The top ten hold around 33% of the sample.

The TCR originated in a male donor with ankylosing spondylitis or in good health (not recorded which). Material for sequencing was blood, either unsorted or a sorted T cell fraction (not recorded which). The V and J genes are TRBV29-1 and TRBJ1-1; the best D guess is TRBD1, with 5 bases matching. The DNA sequence reads TGCAGCGTTCCCCAGGGAGGCATGAACACTGAAGCTTTCTTT. It specifies CSVPQGGMNTEAFF.